This entry lists 21 T cell receptor beta chains sequenced from one sample in a study of T-cell reconstitution after alpha-beta-depleted transplantation in children. Unique molecular identifiers tagged the TCRbeta library. TCRdb fed the PCR reads into MiXCR, producing one record per CDR3 protein. The repertoire has some 95,000 distinct CDR3 sequences, less than 25% of them found once; the top ten carry about a fifth. Source: PBMCs, taken before TCRalphabeta/CD19-depleted stem cell transplant. The receptor set was obtained from a boy younger than 10 with acute lymphoblastic leukemia, due to receive a stem cell transplant.

J is TRBJ2-5 and V is TRBV12-3 or TRBV12-4, with D possibly being TRBD2 (5 bases). The CDR3 contains 13 residues. V lost 4 bases, J lost 4 bases, and 10 bases lay in between. The CDR3 nucleotides read TGTGCCAGCAGTTCTAGGACTCCAGAGACCCAGTACTTC. It is translated as CASSSRTPETQYF.

This chain connects TRBV12-3 or TRBV12-4 to TRBJ2-7, with 7 nucleotides matching TRBD2. The V and J ends lost 2 bases and 0 bases, in that order; junction bases with no gene match: 1. The CDR3 sequence is 14 residues long. CDR3 DNA: TGTGCCAGCAGTTTACGGGGGGTCTCCTACGAGCAGTACTTC. Protein product: CASSLRGVSYEQYF.

This chain connects TRBV28 to TRBJ1-2, with 9 bases fitting TRBD1. The CDR3 runs 14 residues. Trimming removed 0 bases from V and 6 bases from J; junction bases left unmatched: 2. CDR1 and CDR2 (germline): MDHEN, SYDVKM. DNA for the CDR3: TGTGCCAGCAGTTTATGGGGACAGGGACATGGCTACACCTTC. Residues: CASSLWGQGHGYTF.

This clonotype was counted once. The chain combines TRBV7-8 with TRBJ1-2; D ambiguous. The CDR3 is 15 amino acids. V lost 4 bases to trimming and J lost 6 bases, with 18 bases between them. Germline lookup yields CDR1 SGHVS and CDR2 FQNEAQ. The CDR3 region is CASSSQDRGSHGYTF. The DNA of the CDR3 is TGTGCCAGCAGCTCGCAAGATCGAGGGTCTCATGGCTACACCTTC.

The chain carries TRBV7-9 and TRBJ2-1, with D possibly TRBD1 on 5 matching bases. Trimming removed 4 bases from V and 0 bases from J, with 10 bases in between. The CDR3 length is 15 residues. The germline gives CDR1 SEHNR, CDR2 FQNEAQ (reference sequence). For the CDR3, the DNA is TGTGCCAGCAGCTCCCGACAGTCCTCCTACAATGAGCAGTTCTTC. This sequence encodes CASSSRQSSYNEQFF.

The chain is built from TRBV4-3 and TRBJ1-1; tentative D call: TRBD1 (5 bases). The CDR3 contains 14 residues. Trimming left V 4 bases short and J 3 bases short, with 12 bases between. The germline gives CDR1 LGHNA, CDR2 YSLEER. The DNA of the CDR3 is TGCGCCAGCAGCCCAGCGCGGGGGTACACTGAAGCTTTCTTT. Amino acids: CASSPARGYTEAFF.

V is TRBV15 and J is TRBJ1-6; D is uncertain. Deletions cut 7 bases from V and 7 bases from J, with 11 bases between. The germline V gene has CDR1 LNHNV and CDR2 YYDKDF (reference sequence). The CDR3 consists of 13 residues. Here the CDR3 reads CATNQQRNSPLHF. Written as DNA, the CDR3 is TGTGCCACCAACCAACAGAGGAATTCACCCCTCCACTTT.

This clonotype was observed a few times. J is TRBJ2-1 and V is TRBV12-3 or TRBV12-4; 8 bases fit TRBD2. The CDR3 is 16 amino acids. V lost 6 bases, J lost 15 bases, and 22 bases stayed unmatched. DNA for the CDR3: TGTGCCAGCAGCCCTAGACCTTATACTAGCGGAGGGGCATGGTTCTTC. The encoded protein is CASSPRPYTSGGAWFF.

This clonotype was detected many times. In DNA form, the CDR3 reads TGTGCCAGCAGCGTCCGAAGACTAGCGACGGATGAGCAGTTCTTC. Encoded protein: CASSVRRLATDEQFF. The chain uses TRBV7-8 and TRBJ2-1, with 8 nucleotides matching TRBD2. The CDR3 sequence is 15 residues long. Trimming removed 5 bases from V and 8 bases from J; junction bases left unmatched: 11. Germline V CDR1 and CDR2: SGHVS, FQNEAQ. The full variable domain, in which reference TRBV7-8 and TRBJ2-1 provide the parts outside the CDR3, is GAGVSQSPRYKVAKRGQDVALRCDPISGHVSLFWYQQALGQGPEFLTYFQNEAQLDKSGLPSDRFFAERPEGSVSTLKIQRTQQEDSAVYLCASSVRRLATDEQFFGPGTRLTVL.

The chain uses TRBV5-1 and TRBJ2-5; TRBD2 aligns across 7 bases. The germline CDR1 and CDR2 sequences are SGHRS and YFSETQ. The CDR3 consists of 15 residues. V lost 4 bases, J lost 1 base, and 7 bases stayed unmatched. The CDR3 protein is CASSDDLAAQETQYF. The CDR3 coding sequence is TGCGCCAGCAGCGACGACCTAGCGGCCCAAGAGACCCAGTACTTC. Drawing the rest from reference TRBV5-1 and TRBJ2-5, the complete variable domain is KAGVTQTPRYLIKTRGQQVTLSCSPISGHRSVSWYQQTPGQGLQFLFEYFSETQRNKGNFPGRFSGRQFSNSRSEMNVSTLELGDSALYLCASSDDLAAQETQYFGPGTRLLVL.

This clonotype was seen a handful of times. The V and J genes are TRBV4-3 and TRBJ2-1; 14 nucleotides match TRBD2. CDR1 and CDR2 (germline): LGHNA, YSLEER. Trimming removed 1 base from V and 1 base from J; junction bases left unmatched: 3. The CDR3 is 18 residues long. The CDR3 DNA sequence: TGCGCCAGCAGCCAAGGACTAGCGGGAGGGAGGTCCTACAATGAGCAGTTCTTC. It specifies CASSQGLAGGRSYNEQFF.

This clonotype was found many times. This chain connects TRBV12-3 or TRBV12-4 to TRBJ2-5; D is possibly TRBD1 (6 bases). This CDR3 is 13 amino acids long. Trimming stripped 3 bases from V and 4 bases from J, with 9 bases between. The CDR3: CASSFQGRETQYF. In nucleotides, the CDR3 is TGTGCCAGCAGTTTTCAGGGGCGAGAGACCCAGTACTTC.

This clonotype appeared a few times. This chain uses TRBV2 with TRBJ1-1; a possible D gene is TRBD1 (5 bases). Germline-derived CDR1 and CDR2 are SNHLY and FYNNEI. Trimming removed 4 bases at V and 3 bases at J, with 12 bases between. CDR3 size: 14 residues. CDR3 sequence: CASSVQGPDTEAFF. The CDR3 DNA follows: TGTGCCAGCAGTGTCCAGGGACCGGACACTGAAGCTTTCTTT.

The chain uses TRBV20-1 and TRBJ1-2, with 7 bases lining up with TRBD1. The CDR3 runs to 14 residues. The germline gives CDR1 DFQATT, CDR2 SNEGSKA (reference sequence). Unmatched junction bases numbered 13, after V lost 3 bases and J lost 9 bases. The DNA of the CDR3 is TGCAGTGCTAGTGCTTCCCTTGGGACAGCCCGCTACACCTTC. This translates into CSASASLGTARYTF.

This clonotype has just a few counts. The V gene is TRBV5-1, the J gene TRBJ1-5; D might be TRBD1 (5 bases). The CDR3 loop spans 14 amino acids. Trimming removed 3 bases from V and 4 bases from J, with 11 bases in between. Germline CDR1 and CDR2: SGHRS and YFSETQ. The CDR3 loop is CASSYYPGNQPQHF. The CDR3 DNA sequence: TGCGCCAGCAGCTACTATCCAGGGAATCAGCCCCAGCATTTT.

This clonotype was observed a handful of times. The J gene is TRBJ2-7, the V gene TRBV7-2; 7 positions agree with TRBD1. The CDR3 extends over 14 amino acids. J was trimmed by 6 bases and V by 5 bases; bases with no gene match: 10. The germline V gene has CDR1 SGHTA and CDR2 FQGNSA. CDR3 sequence (DNA): TGTGCCAGCAGCCTAAGACAGGGACAAGGCGAGCAGTACTTC. It encodes CASSLRQGQGEQYF.

The chain recombines TRBV28 with TRBJ1-1; possible D gene TRBD1, 6 bases. Looked up from germline, CDR1 is MDHEN and CDR2 is SYDVKM. The CDR3 has 16 amino acids. The V end was cut by 6 bases, the J end by 7 bases, with 24 bases between. The CDR3 reads CASSSLVPGGAGEAFF. CDR3 DNA: TGTGCCAGCAGCTCATTGGTCCCGGGGGGGGCCGGTGAAGCTTTCTTT.

This clonotype appeared a few times. The CDR3 is CASRLTGTGANVLTF. The CDR3 bases are TGCGCCAGCAGGTTAACAGGGACTGGGGCCAACGTCCTGACTTTC. The chain joins TRBV5-1 to TRBJ2-6, with D perhaps matching TRBD1 (6 bases). The CDR3 has 15 residues. With 5 bases removed from V and 2 bases from J, the gap between germline ends came to 11 bases. Looked up from germline, CDR1 is SGHRS and CDR2 is YFSETQ.

The V call is TRBV25-1, the J call TRBJ2-1, with D perhaps TRBD2 (5 bases). The CDR3 is made up of 15 amino acids. CDR1 is MGHDK, CDR2 SYGVNS, per germline. Deletions cut 7 bases from V and 4 bases from J, with 17 bases between. CDR3: CASTLSGDGYNEQFF. Here the CDR3 DNA reads TGTGCCAGCACCTTAAGCGGCGACGGTTACAATGAGCAGTTCTTC.

This clonotype was recorded a few times. This chain uses TRBV28 with TRBJ2-4; TRBD2 aligns across 11 bases. Germline V gives CDR1 MDHEN, CDR2 SYDVKM. V shed 5 bases, J shed 6 bases, and the junction held 12 bases outside the gene matches. The CDR3 has 17 amino acids. The DNA for the CDR3 is TGTGCCAGCAGTCCCGGGACTAGCGGAGGGGCAGGAAACATTCAGTACTTC. Amino acid sequence: CASSPGTSGGAGNIQYF. Full variable domain (outside the CDR3, taken from reference TRBV28 and TRBJ2-4): DVKVTQSSRYLVKRTGEKVFLECVQDMDHENMFWYRQDPGLGLRLIYFSYDVKMKEKGDIPEGYSVSREKKERFSLILESASTNQTSMYLCASSPGTSGGAGNIQYFGAGTRLSVL.

This clonotype appeared a single time. The chain employs TRBV24-1 and TRBJ2-2, with TRBD2 matching over 11 bases. With 5 bases clipped from V and 8 bases from J, the junction kept 6 bases outside the gene matches. CDR1 is KGHDR and CDR2 is SFDVKD in the germline V gene. CDR3 length equals 15 residues. The DNA of the CDR3 is TGTGCCACCAGTGTCCAGGGACTAGCGGAGGGGGAGCTGTTTTTT. Amino acid sequence: CATSVQGLAEGELFF.